This entry is about one T cell receptor (beta chain). Only in-frame clones appear in the TCRdb table, and some are missing; sequencing was by immunoSEQ multiplex PCR. The sample lists 200,000 to 300,000 clones, approximately 88% seen once, with about 0.65% in the top ten. These data originate in a study of blood T cell repertoires in COVID-19. Overall study: Sources were T cells, B-cell-depleted T cells, or PBMCs; the material itself was cDNA or gDNA.

This TCR derives from a human donor in a cohort sampled during active COVID-19. The sequencing input was peripheral blood.

For the CDR3, the DNA is TGTGCCAGCAGTGAGGACCTGGGAGACTACGGCGAGCAGTACTTC. This translates into CASSEDLGDYGEQYF. V usage is TRBV6-1 and J usage is TRBJ2-7, with TRBD2 as a possible D gene (5 bases). The germline V gene has CDR1 MNHNS and CDR2 SASEGT. Trimming removed 3 bases from V and 6 bases from J, with 18 bases in between. The CDR3 totals 15 residues.